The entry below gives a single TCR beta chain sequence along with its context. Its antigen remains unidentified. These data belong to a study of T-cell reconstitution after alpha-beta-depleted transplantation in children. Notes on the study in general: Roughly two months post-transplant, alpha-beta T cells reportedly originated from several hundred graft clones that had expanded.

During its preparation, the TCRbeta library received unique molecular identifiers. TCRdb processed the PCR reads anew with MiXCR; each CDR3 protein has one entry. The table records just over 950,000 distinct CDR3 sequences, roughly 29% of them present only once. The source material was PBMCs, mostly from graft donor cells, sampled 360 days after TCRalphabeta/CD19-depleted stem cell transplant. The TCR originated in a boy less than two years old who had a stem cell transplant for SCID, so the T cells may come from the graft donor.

DNA of the CDR3: TGCAGCTGCCGGGACAGCTCCTACAATGAGCAGTTCTTC. Protein sequence: CSCRDSSYNEQFF. The chain joins TRBV20-1 to TRBJ2-1, with 7 positions matching TRBD1. Germline CDR1 reads DFQATT; CDR2 reads SNEGSKA (reference sequence). There are 13 residues in the CDR3.